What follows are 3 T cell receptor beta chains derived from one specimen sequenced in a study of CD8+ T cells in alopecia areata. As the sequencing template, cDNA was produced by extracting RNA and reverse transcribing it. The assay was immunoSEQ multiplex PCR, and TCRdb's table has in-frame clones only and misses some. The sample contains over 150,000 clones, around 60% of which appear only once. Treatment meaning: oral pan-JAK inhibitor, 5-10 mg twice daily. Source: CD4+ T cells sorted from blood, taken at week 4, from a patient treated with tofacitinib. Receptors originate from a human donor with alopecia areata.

CDR3 sequence reads: CASSLVVNEQFF. The CDR3 nucleotides read TGTGCCAGCAGCCTCGTCGTCAATGAGCAGTTCTTC. The chain couples TRBV5-4 to TRBJ2-1, with unresolved D. The CDR3 consists of 12 residues. Per germline, CDR1 SGHNT and CDR2 YYREEE (reference sequence). Deletions cut 4 bases from V and 6 bases from J, with 8 bases between.

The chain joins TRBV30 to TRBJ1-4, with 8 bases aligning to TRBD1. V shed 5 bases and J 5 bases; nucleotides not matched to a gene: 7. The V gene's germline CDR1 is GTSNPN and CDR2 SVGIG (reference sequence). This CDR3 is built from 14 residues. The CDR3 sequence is CAWGTRTGNEKLFF. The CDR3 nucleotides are TGTGCCTGGGGAACGCGGACAGGGAATGAAAAACTGTTTTTT.

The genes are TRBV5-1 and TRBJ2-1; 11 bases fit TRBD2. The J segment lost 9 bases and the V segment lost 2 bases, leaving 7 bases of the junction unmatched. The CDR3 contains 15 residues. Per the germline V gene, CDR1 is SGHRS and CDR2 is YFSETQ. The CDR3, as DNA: TGCGCCAGCAGCTTTTTAGCGGGAGGGCCCGGTGAGCAGTTCTTC. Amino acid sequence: CASSFLAGGPGEQFF. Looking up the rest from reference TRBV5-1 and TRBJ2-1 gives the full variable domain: KAGVTQTPRYLIKTRGQQVTLSCSPISGHRSVSWYQQTPGQGLQFLFEYFSETQRNKGNFPGRFSGRQFSNSRSEMNVSTLELGDSALYLCASSFLAGGPGEQFFGPGTRLTVL.